This T cell receptor (beta chain) originates from a study of T cells in Graves' hyperthyroidism and ophthalmopathy (dated by TCRdb to the late 2010s). Study-level background: Peripheral blood samples were taken at the time of initial diagnosis, prior to any treatment. Thyroid tissue and blood T-cell repertoires from roughly six Graves' hyperthyroidism patients were also compared in the study. Prospective prediction of ophthalmopathy was tested in an independent validation cohort of approximately 18 hyperthyroidism patients and some 17 patients who later progressed to ophthalmopathy. The paper describes TCR Vbeta CDR3 sequencing of fewer than 150 peripheral blood samples, made up of 40 to 45 ophthalmopathy patients, roughly 75 hyperthyroidism patients and 17 progressor patients. The roughly 91 discovery patients were randomly divided into training and test sets at a 7:3 ratio. Once sampling was done, hyperthyroidism patients were given methimazole at a starting dose of 30 mg daily, whereas ophthalmopathy patients were given high-dose intravenous methylprednisolone. TCR V-J signatures able to tell the groups apart were searched for in a discovery cohort of 95 to 100 patients, of whom 40 to 45 had Graves' ophthalmopathy and 55 to 60 had stable Graves' hyperthyroidism. Beyond this particular receptor, the publication reports: A model built on a 13 V-J signature distinguished ophthalmopathy from stable hyperthyroidism, reaching roughly 88% sensitivity and around 82% specificity in cross-validation and 80%/75% in testing. Sample size was not statistically predetermined, and blinding of investigators to group allocation was not performed. In validation, the model predicted progression to ophthalmopathy a median of around six months before onset, with 65% to 71% sensitivity and about 75% specificity. Most expanded thyroid clonotypes (frequency above 0.001) were also detected in blood, suggesting blood repertoires may reflect thyroid immune responses.

Hyperthyroidism patients were aged 18 to 65 years and newly diagnosed, with disease duration of less than 2 months. Patients with uncontrolled infections, other autoimmune diseases, pregnancy or lactation were excluded. Diagnoses were based on clinical symptoms, serum thyroxine and TRAb, thyroid ultrasound and orbital computed tomography. Blood from progressor patients was collected at the time of first diagnosis with hyperthyroidism, before any ophthalmopathy symptoms had appeared. PBMCs were separated from 8 to 10 ml of fresh peripheral blood using Ficoll-Paque density gradient centrifugation. Progressor patients were defined as those initially diagnosed with Graves' hyperthyroidism in whom ophthalmopathy developed during follow-up. Total RNA was extracted using Trizol reagent, and RNA quality was assessed on an Agilent 2100 Bioanalyzer. TCR beta CDR3 regions were amplified from RNA transcripts. The TCR CDR3 was subjected to a first round of RT-PCR using the HTBI primer set and the Qiagen OneStep RT-PCR kit. Libraries were constructed in a second round of multiplex PCR, after which size selection and purification were carried out. The libraries were sequenced on an Illumina HiSeq2000 using paired-end 100 bp reads. In the original analysis: Raw data were processed with SOAPnuke, discarding reads with adapters, uncalled bases, mean Phred below 15, or no exact constant-primer or identifier match. COPE v1.2.5 was used to merge high-quality paired reads, and clonotypes were defined as unique nucleotide sequences. Clonotypes were aligned to IMGT TRBV, TRBD and TRBJ reference segments using MiTCR v1.1. The analysis was restricted to V-J combinations with a frequency above 0.0001, which together covered over 99% of the repertoires. A TCS score was defined as the ratio between F50 (clonal expansion) and ExV (chaos), using BLOSUM62-based TCRdist between CDR3 peptides within each V-J. Welch's t-statistics and random forest reduced approximately 520 V-J features to about 12, which were used in a naive Bayes classifier (R e1071). The raw public reads went through TCRdb reprocessing: fastp at Q25, MiXCR clone calling, in-frame beta chains kept. Every CDR3 protein is listed once, alongside the most common genes and DNA of its rows. TCRdb assigned the V and J calls; the authors' analysis was not used. In this sample the table shows 380,000 or so distinct CDR3 sequences, about 13% of which occur a single time. The ten most abundant clones make up less than 25% of the sample.

From the cysteine through the phenylalanine, the CDR3 covers 12 amino acids. Here the CDR3 DNA is all that survives: 36 bases in frame from base 1. Taken from the germline V gene (reference sequence), the CDR1 and CDR2 loops are SEHNR and FQNEAQ. Only one count was recorded for this clonotype. Its antigen remains undetermined. The junction differs from germline at one of its ends, possibly a read error. Sample: blood. This clonotype was obtained from a young man with Graves' hyperthyroidism that later progressed to Graves' ophthalmopathy. The chain joins TRBV7-9 to TRBJ2-7; a tentative D call is TRBD2 (5 bases match). The CDR3 protein sequence reads: CTSSSGRNEQYF. DNA sequence: TGTACCAGCAGCTCTGGGAGAAACGAGCAGTACTTC.